Included here is one T cell receptor (beta chain) sequence, with context. This sample is part of a study of control samples from healthy donors and cancer patients. Sequenced by immunoSEQ multiplex PCR; TCRdb stores in-frame clones only, minus some. The sample yields 150,000 or so clones, nearly 95% seen once. This CDR3 region has 14 residues. V lost 0 bases and J lost 6, with 9 bases in between. Germline CDR1 reads MNHEY; CDR2 reads SVGAGI. The sequence came from a man in his fifties in good health. The rearrangement uses TRBV6-5 and TRBJ1-5; a weak D match, TRBD1 (5 bases). Sequencing was performed on blood. The CDR3 region has the DNA TGTGCCAGCAGTTACTCGAGGGGAGCTCAGCCCCAGCATTTT. Its protein is CASSYSRGAQPQHF.